A selection of T cell receptor beta chains follows, all from one sample in a study of human T cells and chemical hapten exposure. MiXCR, run by TCRdb on the RACE reads, gives a single entry per CDR3 protein. The sample carries some 120,000 distinct CDR3 sequences, over 10% recorded once. The sample here was whole blood, taken in connection with sensitization to the hapten diphenylcyclopropenone (DPC). Source of these receptors: a woman in her forties or fifties with alopecia areata. Some clones in this sample may be carry-over from other donors' samples. Both conserved end residues are part of each CDR3. The order of the fields is D gene, clone size, V gene, J gene, CDR3 DNA, CDR3 protein. A D gene is named only where the DNA matches it firmly. Only part of the rows carry a size: once, few, many, or a class if the clone is expanded.

d_call: .; clone_size: .; v_call: TRBV7-9; j_call: TRBJ1-1; cdr3_nt: TGTGCCAGCAGAGGGATCCTAGGCACTGAAGCTTTCTTT; cdr3_aa: CASRGILGTEAFF
d_call: TRBD2; clone_size: many; v_call: TRBV20-1; j_call: TRBJ2-1; cdr3_nt: TGCAGTGCTAGTAGGGGGATGGCGGGAGGTCGATACAATGAGCAGTTCTTC; cdr3_aa: CSASRGMAGGRYNEQFF
d_call: .; clone_size: many; v_call: TRBV12-3/TRBV12-4; j_call: TRBJ1-6; cdr3_nt: TGTGCCAGCAGTGCTCTGGGCGGTAATTCACCCCTCCACTTT; cdr3_aa: CASSALGGNSPLHF
d_call: TRBD1; clone_size: many; v_call: TRBV28; j_call: TRBJ1-2; cdr3_nt: TGTGCCAGAGGGGGCAGGGCTAACTATGGCTACACCTTC; cdr3_aa: CARGGRANYGYTF
d_call: .; clone_size: many; v_call: TRBV27; j_call: TRBJ2-1; cdr3_nt: TGTGCCAGCAGAACCGAGAATAACAATGAGCAGTTCTTC; cdr3_aa: CASRTENNNEQFF
d_call: .; clone_size: few; v_call: TRBV12-3/TRBV12-4; j_call: TRBJ1-2; cdr3_nt: TGTGCCAGCAGTTCAGACGGACAGTATGGCTACACCTTC; cdr3_aa: CASSSDGQYGYTF
d_call: TRBD1; clone_size: many; v_call: TRBV6-2/TRBV6-3; j_call: TRBJ1-6; cdr3_nt: TGTGCCAGCAGTTCCGGACAGGTATTGTCTTCACCCCTCCACTTT; cdr3_aa: CASSSGQVLSSPLHF
d_call: .; clone_size: many; v_call: TRBV14; j_call: TRBJ2-1; cdr3_nt: TGTGCCAGCAGCCTAACCCAATTAGTTCATGAGCAGTTCTTC; cdr3_aa: CASSLTQLVHEQFF
d_call: .; clone_size: few; v_call: TRBV5-4; j_call: TRBJ2-4; cdr3_nt: TGTGCCAGCAGCTTGTGGGGAGCCAAAAACATTCAGTACTTC; cdr3_aa: CASSLWGAKNIQYF
d_call: .; clone_size: .; v_call: TRBV29-1; j_call: TRBJ1-4; cdr3_nt: TGCAGCGTATTAATGGGGGGCTATGAAAAACTGTTTTTT; cdr3_aa: CSVLMGGYEKLFF
d_call: TRBD2; clone_size: few; v_call: TRBV20-1; j_call: TRBJ2-1; cdr3_nt: TGCAGTGCTAGAGAAATGATCGCTAGCGGATACAATGAGCAGTTCTTC; cdr3_aa: CSAREMIASGYNEQFF
d_call: .; clone_size: .; v_call: TRBV28; j_call: TRBJ1-3; cdr3_nt: TGTGCCAGCAGTTTAGGACAGATAGGGGGAAACACCATATATTTT; cdr3_aa: CASSLGQIGGNTIYF